Shown below are 14 T cell receptor beta chains from a single sample sequenced in a study of CD8+ T cells in alopecia areata. Reverse transcription of extracted RNA yielded cDNA, which provided the sequencing template. This table comes from immunoSEQ multiplex PCR, and its TCRdb copy is limited to in-frame clones, with some not included. The sample includes around 170,000 clones, roughly 46% of them seen just once. The treatment: oral pan-JAK inhibitor, 5-10 mg twice daily. Sample: CD8+ T cells sorted from blood, taken at roughly week 52, from a patient treated with tofacitinib. All receptors come from a human donor with alopecia areata.

Only one count was recorded for this clone. The gene calls are TRBV19 and TRBJ2-5; maybe TRBD2 (5 bases). Germline V lookup: CDR1 LNHDA, CDR2 SQIVND (reference sequence). V was cut by 5 bases and J by 5 bases, with 12 bases left in between. The CDR3 sequence is 13 residues long. The CDR3 DNA follows: TGTGCCAGTAGTCTTCCGGGGATGGAGACCCAGTACTTC. Amino acids: CASSLPGMETQYF.

The CDR3, as DNA: TGTGCCAGTAGTGCGCTCCTCCCCTACGAGCAGTACTTC. It encodes CASSALLPYEQYF. The chain combines TRBV19 with TRBJ2-7; unclear D gene. Between the trimmed V and J ends, which lost 5 bases and 2 bases, there was a span of 10 bases. Germline V gives CDR1 LNHDA, CDR2 SQIVND (reference sequence). There are 13 residues in the CDR3.

The chain is built from TRBV4-1 and TRBJ2-7, with D uncertain. V was trimmed by 4 bases and J by 5 bases, leaving 9 bases between them. CDR3 size: 12 residues. In germline, CDR1 is MGHRA, CDR2 YSYEKL. The CDR3 nucleotides are TGCGCCAGCAGCCCGAACCCCAACGAGCAGTACTTC. Translated, it gives CASSPNPNEQYF.

This clone was seen a handful of times. V usage is TRBV5-1 and J usage is TRBJ2-4; TRBD1 might be the D (7 bases). Germline CDR1 and CDR2: SGHRS and YFSETQ. This CDR3 has 15 amino acids. The germline V and J ends were trimmed by 3 bases and 6 bases, with 16 bases remaining between them. This chain's CDR3 is CASSSFSGGTNIQYF. For the CDR3, the DNA is TGCGCCAGCAGCTCCTTCTCAGGGGGGACAAACATTCAGTACTTC.

In this sample, this clone turned up a few times. The chain links TRBV27 to TRBJ2-5, with D possibly matching TRBD1 (6 bases). The CDR3 loop spans 14 amino acids. V dropped 8 bases and J dropped 3 bases, with 16 bases sitting between them. Per the germline V gene, CDR1 is MNHEY and CDR2 is SMNVEV (reference sequence). CDR3 coding DNA: TGTGCCAGCGCTTTGGTGGGGGCAAAAGAGACCCAGTACTTC. Residues: CASALVGAKETQYF.

This clone was observed a few times. The V and J genes are TRBV29-1 and TRBJ2-5; 12 nucleotides align to TRBD2. Germline V gene lookup returns CDR1 SQVTM and CDR2 ANQGSEA. The CDR3 has 21 amino acids. V lost 0 bases to trimming and J lost 4 bases; unmatched junction nucleotides: 21. Written as DNA, the CDR3 is TGCAGCGTTGAAGATCCTCGTTGGGCTAGCGGGGGGGCCCGGGTAGGAGAGACCCAGTACTTC. The encoded protein is CSVEDPRWASGGARVGETQYF.

This chain uses TRBV5-6 with TRBJ1-4; D might be TRBD1 (5 bases). CDR3 size: 14 residues. Trimming pared 4 bases from V and 11 bases from J, leaving 18 bases between. CDR1 is SGHDT and CDR2 is YYEEEE in the germline V gene. The CDR3 DNA follows: TGTGCCAGCAGCGTGTCAGGGCTAGCTGGGAAACTGTTTTTT. It specifies CASSVSGLAGKLFF.

The table lists this clone with a few counts. The chain is built from TRBV6-6 and TRBJ1-1; D is undetermined. The CDR3 runs 14 residues. Germline V gene data show CDR1 as MNHNY and CDR2 as SVGAGI (reference sequence). Trimming removed 5 bases from V and 0 bases from J, with 10 bases in between. CDR3 amino acids: CASSTPQMNTEAFF. The DNA for the CDR3 is TGTGCCAGCAGTACCCCACAGATGAACACTGAAGCTTTCTTT.

The chain has TRBV6-5 and TRBJ2-7; 7 bases line up with TRBD1. The V segment lost 5 bases and the J segment 3 bases; nucleotides outside the gene matches: 10. Looked up from germline, CDR1 is MNHEY and CDR2 is SVGAGI. CDR3 length equals 15 residues. The CDR3 protein is CASSLSRTGYYEQYF. CDR3 coding DNA: TGTGCCAGCAGTCTTTCTCGGACAGGCTACTACGAGCAGTACTTC.

In its sample, this clone was seen a few times. The V and J genes are TRBV4-2 and TRBJ1-5, with unresolved D. Between the trimmed V and J ends, which lost 0 bases and 7 bases, there was a span of 7 bases. CDR1 is LGHNA, CDR2 YNFKEQ, per germline. This CDR3 comprises 13 residues. CDR3 protein: CASSQDLEQPQHF. The CDR3, as DNA: TGTGCCAGCAGCCAAGATCTGGAACAGCCCCAGCATTTT.

The chain uses TRBV15 and TRBJ2-3; D is perhaps TRBD2 (6 bases). The CDR3 has 14 amino acids. Per the germline V gene, CDR1 is LNHNV and CDR2 is YYDKDF (reference sequence). V dropped 4 bases and J dropped 5 bases, with 13 bases sitting between them. The CDR3 DNA follows: TGTGCCACCAGCAAACGCGGGGCCTTAGATACGCAGTATTTT. Residues: CATSKRGALDTQYF.

This clone has only one observation. V and J are TRBV10-3 and TRBJ1-2; D is possibly TRBD1 (5 bases). The germline V and J ends were trimmed by 2 bases and 3 bases, with 7 bases remaining between them. The CDR3 runs 13 residues. From germline, CDR1 is ENHRY and CDR2 SYGVKD. The CDR3 coding sequence is TGTGCCATCAGTGAGCGGGGGTACTATGGCTACACCTTC. It encodes CAISERGYYGYTF.

This clone has a handful of counts. The gene calls are TRBV30 and TRBJ1-1, with D possibly being TRBD1 (5 bases). V lost 4 bases to trimming and J lost 0 bases, with 12 bases between them. The CDR3 extends over 14 amino acids. In germline, CDR1 is GTSNPN, CDR2 SVGIG (reference sequence). In DNA, the CDR3 is TGTGCCTGGAATGTTCGACAGATGAACACTGAAGCTTTCTTT. It codes for CAWNVRQMNTEAFF.

The rearrangement joins TRBV6-5 to TRBJ2-3; no clear D. This CDR3 is built from 13 residues. Germline V gene lookup returns CDR1 MNHEY and CDR2 SVGAGI. Trimming stripped 8 bases from V and 3 bases from J, with 12 bases between. The CDR3 DNA reads as TGTGCCAGCTCCCCGGGCGTGACAGATACGCAGTATTTT. The encoded protein is CASSPGVTDTQYF.